Listed below are T cell receptor beta chains from one sample, sequenced in a study of CXCR3-negative and CXCR3-positive naive CD8 T cells. After re-calling the 5' RACE reads, TCRdb lists one entry per CDR3 protein, DNA absent. This sample's clone table lists roughly 110,000 distinct CDR3 sequences. The material sequenced was naive CXCR3+ CD8+ T cells from blood. Source of these receptors: a human donor in good health. Some clones in this sample may be carry-over from other donors' samples. Each CDR3 is given with its conserved first and last residue.

TRBV30	TRBJ2-1	CAWSLLGQGISNEQFF
TRBV12-3/TRBV12-4	TRBJ1-4	CASRHGLDEKLFF
TRBV29-1	TRBJ1-4	CSVTLGTGGHGEKLFF
TRBV27	TRBJ2-1	CASTSVGGSNEQFF
TRBV7-2	TRBJ2-1	CASSQDSWEQFF
TRBV29-1	TRBJ2-5	CSVEREGRETQYF
TRBV5-4	TRBJ2-3	CASSLTSLAGVTDTQYF
TRBV29-1	TRBJ2-1	CSAVEGLARSLEDEQFF
TRBV14	TRBJ2-7	CASSPLAVLYEQYF
TRBV4-3	TRBJ2-7	CASSQDRAVYEQYF
TRBV9	TRBJ2-3	CASSVGSAADTQYF
TRBV7-9	TRBJ2-1	CASSLNWGNNEQFF
TRBV29-1	TRBJ1-2	CSVEALHGYTF
TRBV13	TRBJ1-4	CASSDRRQGRDNEKLFF
TRBV28	TRBJ1-5	CASSFRTWGDQPQHF
TRBV20-1	TRBJ2-7	CSAIDRGHYEQYF
TRBV6-5	TRBJ2-2	CASSPGLGAGELFF
TRBV27	TRBJ2-7	CASSLGSEQYF
TRBV27	TRBJ2-7	CASRPGQGTPYEQYF
TRBV11-2	TRBJ2-7	CASSPPTSGRASEQYF
TRBV7-8	TRBJ2-7	CASSYPGTGDYEQYF
TRBV20-1	TRBJ2-5	CSARDLAGSLPQETQYF
TRBV7-2	TRBJ2-7	CASSLALGQVRYEQYF
TRBV5-1	TRBJ1-1	CASSLWGQTTEAFF
TRBV29-1	TRBJ1-1	CSVEEMNTEAFF
TRBV29-1	TRBJ1-1	CSATGQGIEAFF
TRBV29-1	TRBJ1-2	CSVEMLIYGYTF
TRBV29-1	TRBJ2-3	CSVRDNTDTQYF
TRBV29-1	TRBJ2-3	CSGSLLGYATDTQYF
TRBV12-3/TRBV12-4	TRBJ1-1	CASRPSDRGLRTEAFF
TRBV30	TRBJ1-1	CAWSRLNTEAFF
TRBV2	TRBJ2-7	CANELAGGDEQYF
TRBV7-5	TRBJ2-7	CISVSGRRTGSYEQYF
TRBV7-3	TRBJ2-1	CASSSGTGDEQFF
TRBV9	TRBJ2-7	CASSVEGPNEQYF
TRBV29-1	TRBJ2-1	CSVVVLGSYNEQFF
TRBV29-1	TRBJ2-5	CSDRDSKETQYF